Listed here is a single TCR beta chain. The data originate from a study of blood T cell repertoires in COVID-19. As for the study in general: The analysed material was cDNA or gDNA that came from T cells, B-cell-depleted T cells, or PBMCs.

Trimming took off 1 base at V and 3 bases at J, with 10 bases between the two ends. Germline CDR1 is SGHVS and CDR2 is FQNEAQ. CDR3 size: 15 residues. The repertoire was sequenced with immunoSEQ multiplex PCR; TCRdb's copy has only in-frame clones and lacks some. The data show about 300,000 clones, 80% to 90% seen once. The TCR was taken from a woman in her forties or fifties who had recovered from COVID-19. This sequence joins TRBV7-8 and TRBJ1-3; D unresolved. Sequenced sample: peripheral blood. CDR3 nucleotides: TGTGCCAGCAGCTTAGTCCTAACGAATGGAAACACCATATATTTT. Its protein product is CASSLVLTNGNTIYF. The complete variable domain, with remaining parts taken from reference TRBV7-8 and TRBJ1-3, reads GAGVSQSPRYKVAKRGQDVALRCDPISGHVSLFWYQQALGQGPEFLTYFQNEAQLDKSGLPSDRFFAERPEGSVSTLKIQRTQQEDSAVYLCASSLVLTNGNTIYFGEGSWLTVV.